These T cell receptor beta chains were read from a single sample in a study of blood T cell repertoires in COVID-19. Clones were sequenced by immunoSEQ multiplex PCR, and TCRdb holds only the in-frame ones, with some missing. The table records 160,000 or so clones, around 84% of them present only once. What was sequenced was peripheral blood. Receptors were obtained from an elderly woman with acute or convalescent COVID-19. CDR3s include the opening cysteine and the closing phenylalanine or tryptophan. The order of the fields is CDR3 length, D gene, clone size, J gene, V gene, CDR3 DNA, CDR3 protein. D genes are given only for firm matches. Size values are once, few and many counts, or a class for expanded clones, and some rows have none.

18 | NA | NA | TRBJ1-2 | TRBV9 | TGTGCCAGCAGTCGAACGACACCTGGAGGGGTGGTTAACTATGGCTACACCTTC | CASSRTTPGGVVNYGYTF
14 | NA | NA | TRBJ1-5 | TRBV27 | TGTGCCAGCAGTTTGGGGCTGAGCAATCAGCCCCAGCATTTT | CASSLGLSNQPQHF
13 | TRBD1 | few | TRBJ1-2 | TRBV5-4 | TGTGCCAGCAGCTCACAGGGGATGGGAGGCTACACCTTC | CASSSQGMGGYTF
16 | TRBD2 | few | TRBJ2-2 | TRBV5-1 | TGCGCCAGCAGCCTCCGACTAGCGGGAAGCACCGGGGAGCTGTTTTTT | CASSLRLAGSTGELFF
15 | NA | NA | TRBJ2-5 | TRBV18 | TGTGCCAGCTCACCACTCCTAGACGCGGGGGAGACCCAGTACTTC | CASSPLLDAGETQYF
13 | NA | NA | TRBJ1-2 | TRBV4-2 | TGTGCCAGCAGCCAAGGCCAGAACTATGGCTACACCTTC | CASSQGQNYGYTF
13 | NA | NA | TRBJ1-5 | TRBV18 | TGTGCCAGCTCACAAGGACGGGGTCAGCCCCAGCATTTT | CASSQGRGQPQHF
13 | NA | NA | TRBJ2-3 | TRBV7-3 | TGTGCCAGCAGCTTAGCGGTTTCAGATACGCAGTATTTT | CASSLAVSDTQYF
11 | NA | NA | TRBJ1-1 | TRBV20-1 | TGCAGTGCAGGGAGGGAGGTTGAAGCTTTCTTT | CSAGREVEAFF
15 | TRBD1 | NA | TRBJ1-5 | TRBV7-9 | TGTGCCAGCAGCTTTGGGACAGGGTACAATCAGCCCCAGCATTTT | CASSFGTGYNQPQHF
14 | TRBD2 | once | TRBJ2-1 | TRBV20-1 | TGCAGTGCTAGTGACTACGCGGGAGGCAATGAGCAGTTCTTC | CSASDYAGGNEQFF
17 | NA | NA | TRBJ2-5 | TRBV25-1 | TGTGCCAGCAGTGTCCTTGGGCAGGTTGGGAGACAAGAGACCCAGTACTTC | CASSVLGQVGRQETQYF
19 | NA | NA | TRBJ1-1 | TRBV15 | TGTGCCACCAGCAGACAAGATTGGGACACCCAACATCGAGACACTGAAGCTTTCTTT | CATSRQDWDTQHRDTEAFF
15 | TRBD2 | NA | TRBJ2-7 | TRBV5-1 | TGCGCCAGCAGAGTTACCGGGACTAGCGGGACCGAGCAGTACTTC | CASRVTGTSGTEQYF
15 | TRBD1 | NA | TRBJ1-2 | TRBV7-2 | TGTGCCAGCAGCCCGGACAGGGAGATACGGGGTGGCTACACCTTC | CASSPDREIRGGYTF
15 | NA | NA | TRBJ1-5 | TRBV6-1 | TGTGCCAGCAGTGAATCTGGGGGGATGTATCAGCCCCAGCATTTT | CASSESGGMYQPQHF
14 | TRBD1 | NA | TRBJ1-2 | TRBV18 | TGTGCCAGCTCACCTCTCGACAGGGATTGGGGCTACACCTTC | CASSPLDRDWGYTF
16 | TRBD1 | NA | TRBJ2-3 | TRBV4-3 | TGCGCCAGCAGGCCCAAGACAGGGCCGAGCACAGATACGCAGTATTTT | CASRPKTGPSTDTQYF
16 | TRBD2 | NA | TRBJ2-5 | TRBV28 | TGTGCCAGCAGAGGAGCTAGCGGGAGGTTAGAAGAGACCCAGTACTTC | CASRGASGRLEETQYF
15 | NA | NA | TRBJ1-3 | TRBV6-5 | TGTGCCAGCAGTTACTCGGGGAGCTCTGGAAACACCATATATTTT | CASSYSGSSGNTIYF
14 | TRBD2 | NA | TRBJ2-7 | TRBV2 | TGTGCCAGCAGCGTAGCGGGAGAATCCTACGAGCAGTACTTC | CASSVAGESYEQYF
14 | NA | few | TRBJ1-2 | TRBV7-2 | TGTGCCAGCAGCCATCAGGGACAAAGCTATGGCTACACCTTC | CASSHQGQSYGYTF
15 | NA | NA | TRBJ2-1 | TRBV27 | TGTGCCAGCAGGAGGACCTCACTAGTTTCCAATGAGCAGTTCTTC | CASRRTSLVSNEQFF
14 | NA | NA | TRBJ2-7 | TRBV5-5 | TGTGCCAGCAGCTTGGGGTCACAGATCTACGAGCAGTACTTC | CASSLGSQIYEQYF
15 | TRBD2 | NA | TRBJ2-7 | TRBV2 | TGTGCCAGCAGTCAAACGGGGGGACTAGCGTACGAGCAGTACTTC | CASSQTGGLAYEQYF
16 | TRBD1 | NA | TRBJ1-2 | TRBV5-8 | TGTGCCAGCAGCCTCAGGACAGGGGAAAATTTCTATGGCTACACCTTC | CASSLRTGENFYGYTF
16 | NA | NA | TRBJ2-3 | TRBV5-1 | TGCGCCAGCAGCTTGGATCTTTCCTCCAGCACAGATACGCAGTATTTT | CASSLDLSSSTDTQYF
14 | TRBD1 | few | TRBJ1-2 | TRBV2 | TGTGCCAGCAGGGACGGACAGGGGGACTATGGCTACACCTTC | CASRDGQGDYGYTF
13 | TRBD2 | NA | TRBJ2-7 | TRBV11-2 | TGTGCCAGCAGCCTGGGACTAGCTAACGAGCAGTACTTC | CASSLGLANEQYF
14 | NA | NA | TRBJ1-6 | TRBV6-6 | TGTGCCAGCATCCTAGGACAGACTAATTCACCCCTCCACTTT | CASILGQTNSPLHF
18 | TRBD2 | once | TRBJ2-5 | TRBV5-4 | TGTGCCAGCAGCCCCCGCGGCGTTACTAGCGTACACCAAGAGACCCAGTACTTC | CASSPRGVTSVHQETQYF
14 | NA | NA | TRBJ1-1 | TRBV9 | TGTGCCAGTGACAGGCGAGGCTTAAACACTGAAGCTTTCTTT | CASDRRGLNTEAFF
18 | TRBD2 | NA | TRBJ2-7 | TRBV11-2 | TGTGCCAGCAGCTCCACAAGACGGACTAGCGGGAGTTCTTACGAGCAGTACTTC | CASSSTRRTSGSSYEQYF
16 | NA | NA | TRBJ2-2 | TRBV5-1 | TGCGCCAGCAGCTTGGGTGGTCAGGGCAACACCGGGGAGCTGTTTTTT | CASSLGGQGNTGELFF
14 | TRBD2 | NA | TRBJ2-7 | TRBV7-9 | TGTGCCAGCAGCTTAGCCGGGAGCGGGAACGAGCAGTACTTC | CASSLAGSGNEQYF
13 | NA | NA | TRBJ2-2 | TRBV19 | TGTGCCAGTAGTATTTTGGGAGGCGGGGAGCTGTTTTTT | CASSILGGGELFF
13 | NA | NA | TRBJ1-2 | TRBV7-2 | TGTGCCAGCAGCCAGCAGACAGACTATGGCTACACCTTC | CASSQQTDYGYTF
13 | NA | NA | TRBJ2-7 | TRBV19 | TGTGCCAGTAGTCTCCGGGGAGGCGACGAGCAGTACTTC | CASSLRGGDEQYF
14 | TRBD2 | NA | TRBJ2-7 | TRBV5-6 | TGTGCCAGCAACATGGGACTAGCGGGGTACGAGCAGTACTTC | CASNMGLAGYEQYF
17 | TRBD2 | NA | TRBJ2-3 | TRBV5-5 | TGTGCCAGCACCAACCTGGGACTAGCGGGAGCGGGAGATACGCAGTATTTT | CASTNLGLAGAGDTQYF
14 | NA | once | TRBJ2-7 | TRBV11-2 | TGTGCCAGCAGCTTCAGCCGAGGCCCCTACGAGCAGTACTTC | CASSFSRGPYEQYF
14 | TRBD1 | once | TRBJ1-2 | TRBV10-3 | TGTGCCACACAACAGGGGAGTTCTAACTATGGCTACACCTTC | CATQQGSSNYGYTF
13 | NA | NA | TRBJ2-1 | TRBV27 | TGTGCCAGCAGTTTATCTAGACTCAATGAGCAGTTCTTC | CASSLSRLNEQFF
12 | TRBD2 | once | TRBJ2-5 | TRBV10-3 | TGTGCCATCGGCGAGGGAGGGGAGACCCAGTACTTC | CAIGEGGETQYF